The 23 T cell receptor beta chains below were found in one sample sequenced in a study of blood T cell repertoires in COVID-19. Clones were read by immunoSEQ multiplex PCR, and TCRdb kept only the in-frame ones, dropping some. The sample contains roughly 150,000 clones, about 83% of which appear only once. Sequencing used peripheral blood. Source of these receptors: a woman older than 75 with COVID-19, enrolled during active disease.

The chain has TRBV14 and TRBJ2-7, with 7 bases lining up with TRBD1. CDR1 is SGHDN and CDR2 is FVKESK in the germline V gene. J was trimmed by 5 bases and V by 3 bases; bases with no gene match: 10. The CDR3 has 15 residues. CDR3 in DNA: TGTGCCAGCAGCCACATAGACAGGGTCAGCCACGAGCAGTACTTC. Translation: CASSHIDRVSHEQYF.

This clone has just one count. DNA for the CDR3: TGTGCCAGCAGCCGGTCAAACGGACCCCTCCACTTT. Protein sequence: CASSRSNGPLHF. The chain links TRBV12-3 or TRBV12-4 to TRBJ1-6; D is unresolved. This CDR3 is 12 amino acids long. The ends were cut back, 6 bases at V and 12 bases at J, with 12 bases in the middle.

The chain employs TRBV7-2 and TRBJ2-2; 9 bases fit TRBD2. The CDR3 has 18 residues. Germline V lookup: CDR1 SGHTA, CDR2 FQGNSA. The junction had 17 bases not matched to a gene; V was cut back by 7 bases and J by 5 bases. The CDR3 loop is CASKRVFGAGGYTGELFF. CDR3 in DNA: TGTGCCAGCAAGCGCGTTTTCGGGGCGGGAGGGTATACCGGGGAGCTGTTTTTT.

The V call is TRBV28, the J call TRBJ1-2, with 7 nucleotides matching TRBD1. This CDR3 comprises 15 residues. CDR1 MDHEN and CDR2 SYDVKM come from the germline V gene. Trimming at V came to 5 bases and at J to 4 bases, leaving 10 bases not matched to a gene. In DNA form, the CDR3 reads TGTGCCAGCAGTCCACTAAGGCAGGGGGGCTATGGCTACACCTTC. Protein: CASSPLRQGGYGYTF.

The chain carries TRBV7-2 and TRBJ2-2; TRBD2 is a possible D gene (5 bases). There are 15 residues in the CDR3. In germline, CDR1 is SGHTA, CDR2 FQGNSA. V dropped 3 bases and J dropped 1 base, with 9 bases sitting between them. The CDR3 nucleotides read TGTGCCAGCAGCTTGATCGGGATGAACACCGGGGAGCTGTTTTTT. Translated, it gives CASSLIGMNTGELFF.

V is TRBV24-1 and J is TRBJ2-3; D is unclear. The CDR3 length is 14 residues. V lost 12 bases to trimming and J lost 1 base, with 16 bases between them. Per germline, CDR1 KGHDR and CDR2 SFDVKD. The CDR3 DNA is TGTGCCCCCAATCGGCCCCAGGGCACAGATACGCAGTATTTT. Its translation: CAPNRPQGTDTQYF.

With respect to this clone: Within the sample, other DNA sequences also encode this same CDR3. CDR3 sequence (DNA): TGTGCCAGCAGTTTACAGGGGAACACTGAAGCTTTCTTT. Its protein is CASSLQGNTEAFF. V usage is TRBV6-5 and J usage is TRBJ1-1; weak D call: TRBD1 (6 bases). CDR3 size: 13 residues. Germline loops: CDR1 MNHEY, CDR2 SVGAGI. Trimming shortened V by 4 bases and J by 1 base, and 7 bases separated the two germline ends.

CDR3 amino acids: CASSLSSSGHYEQYF. The CDR3 region has the DNA TGTGCCAGCAGTTTATCGTCGAGCGGCCACTACGAGCAGTACTTC. V and J are TRBV27 and TRBJ2-7; D is perhaps TRBD2 (5 bases). V lost 0 bases and J lost 3, with 12 bases in between. This CDR3 region has 15 residues. Germline V gives CDR1 MNHEY, CDR2 SMNVEV (reference sequence).

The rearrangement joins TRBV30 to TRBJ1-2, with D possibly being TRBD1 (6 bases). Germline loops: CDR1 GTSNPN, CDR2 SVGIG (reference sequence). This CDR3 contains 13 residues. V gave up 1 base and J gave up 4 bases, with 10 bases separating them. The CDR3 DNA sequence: TGTGCCTGGAGTGATGGACAGAGCTATGGCTACACCTTC. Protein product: CAWSDGQSYGYTF.

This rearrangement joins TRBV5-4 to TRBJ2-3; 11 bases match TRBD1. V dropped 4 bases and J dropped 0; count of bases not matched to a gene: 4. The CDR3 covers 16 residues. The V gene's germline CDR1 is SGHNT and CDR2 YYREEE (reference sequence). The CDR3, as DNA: TGTGCCAGCAGCGTCGGACAGGGGGCCAGCACAGATACGCAGTATTTT. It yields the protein CASSVGQGASTDTQYF.

The CDR3: CASSGLRTNYGYTF. The DNA of the CDR3 is TGTGCCAGCAGCGGACTGAGGACGAACTATGGCTACACCTTC. This sequence joins TRBV28 and TRBJ1-2; D unclear. CDR1 is MDHEN and CDR2 is SYDVKM in the germline V gene. Trimming took off 6 bases at V and 2 bases at J, with 13 bases between the two ends. The CDR3 length is 14 residues.

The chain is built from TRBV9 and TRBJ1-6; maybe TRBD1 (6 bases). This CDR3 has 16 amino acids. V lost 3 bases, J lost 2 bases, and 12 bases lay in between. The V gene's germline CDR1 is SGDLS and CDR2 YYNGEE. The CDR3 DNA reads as TGTGCCAGCAGCGGATCAGGGGATCCCTATAATTCACCCCTCCACTTT. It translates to CASSGSGDPYNSPLHF. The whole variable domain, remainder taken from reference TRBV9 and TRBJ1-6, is DSGVTQTPKHLITATGQRVTLRCSPRSGDLSVYWYQQSLDQGLQFLIQYYNGEERAKGNILERFSAQQFPDLHSELNLSSLELGDSALYFCASSGSGDPYNSPLHFGNGTRLTVT.

CDR3 region: CASFRVDTEAFF. The CDR3 region has the DNA TGTGCCAGTTTCCGAGTGGACACTGAAGCTTTCTTT. This chain joins TRBV7-9 and TRBJ1-1; no clear D gene. This CDR3 contains 12 residues. V was cut by 9 bases and J by 3 bases, with 11 bases left in between. Per the germline V gene, CDR1 is SEHNR and CDR2 is FQNEAQ (reference sequence).

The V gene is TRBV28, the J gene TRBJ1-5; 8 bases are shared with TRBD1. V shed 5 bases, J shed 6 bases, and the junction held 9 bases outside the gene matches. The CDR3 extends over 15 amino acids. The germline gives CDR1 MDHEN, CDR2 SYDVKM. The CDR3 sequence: CASSTTGGQSQPQHF. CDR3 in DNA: TGTGCCAGCAGTACAACAGGGGGTCAGAGTCAGCCCCAGCATTTT.

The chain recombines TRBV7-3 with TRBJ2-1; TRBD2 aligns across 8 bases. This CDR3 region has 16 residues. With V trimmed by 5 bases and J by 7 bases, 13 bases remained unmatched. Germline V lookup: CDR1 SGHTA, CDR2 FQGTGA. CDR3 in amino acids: CASSTPTTSVRNEQFF. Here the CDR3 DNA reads TGTGCCAGCAGCACCCCAACGACTAGCGTGAGGAATGAGCAGTTCTTC.

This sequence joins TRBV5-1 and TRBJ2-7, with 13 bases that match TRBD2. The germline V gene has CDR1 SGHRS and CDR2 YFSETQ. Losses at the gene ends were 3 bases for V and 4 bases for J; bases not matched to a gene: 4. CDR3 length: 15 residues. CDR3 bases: TGCGCCAGCAGCTATGGGGGACTAGCGGGATACGAGCAGTACTTC. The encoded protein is CASSYGGLAGYEQYF.

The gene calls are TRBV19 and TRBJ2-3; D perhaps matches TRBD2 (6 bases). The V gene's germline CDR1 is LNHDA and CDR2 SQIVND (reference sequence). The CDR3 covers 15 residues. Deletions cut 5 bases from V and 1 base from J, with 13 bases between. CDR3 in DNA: TGTGCCAGTAGTTTCCTAGCGAAGGGCACAGATACGCAGTATTTT. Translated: CASSFLAKGTDTQYF.

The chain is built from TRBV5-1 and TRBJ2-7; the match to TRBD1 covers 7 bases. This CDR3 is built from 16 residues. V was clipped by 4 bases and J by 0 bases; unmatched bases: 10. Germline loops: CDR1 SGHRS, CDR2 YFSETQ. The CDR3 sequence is CASSRSPGQTSYEQYF. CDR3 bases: TGCGCCAGCAGCCGGTCGCCGGGACAGACCTCCTACGAGCAGTACTTC.

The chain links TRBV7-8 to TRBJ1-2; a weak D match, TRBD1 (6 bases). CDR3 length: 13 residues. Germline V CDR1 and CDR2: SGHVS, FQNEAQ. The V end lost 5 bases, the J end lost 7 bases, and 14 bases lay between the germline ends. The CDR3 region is CASSTIEGGGYTF. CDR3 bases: TGTGCCAGCAGCACAATCGAAGGGGGTGGCTACACCTTC.

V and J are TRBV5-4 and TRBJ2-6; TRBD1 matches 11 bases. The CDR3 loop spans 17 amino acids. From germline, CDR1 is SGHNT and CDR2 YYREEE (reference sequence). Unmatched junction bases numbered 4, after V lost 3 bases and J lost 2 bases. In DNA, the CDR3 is TGTGCCAGCAGCTCCCCGGGACAGGGGGCTGGGGCCAACGTCCTGACTTTC. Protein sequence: CASSSPGQGAGANVLTF.

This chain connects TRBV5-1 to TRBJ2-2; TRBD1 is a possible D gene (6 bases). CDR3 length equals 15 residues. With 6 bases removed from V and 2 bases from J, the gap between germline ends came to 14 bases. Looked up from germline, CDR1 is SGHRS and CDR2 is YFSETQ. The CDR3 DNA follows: TGCGCCAGCAACCTGGGGGCAGGAAACACCGGGGAGCTGTTTTTT. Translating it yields CASNLGAGNTGELFF.

The CDR3 here is CASSPLMNTGELFF. The CDR3 nucleotides read TGTGCCAGCAGTCCCCTAATGAACACCGGGGAGCTGTTTTTT. The chain combines TRBV2 with TRBJ2-2; D is uncertain. V was shortened by 5 bases and J by 1 base, with 8 bases between the two germline ends. The length of the CDR3 is 14 residues. Germline assignment: CDR1 SNHLY and CDR2 FYNNEI. Combining the CDR3 with reference TRBV2 and TRBJ2-2 gives the whole variable domain EPEVTQTPSHQVTQMGQEVILRCVPISNHLYFYWYRQILGQKVEFLVSFYNNEISEKSEIFDDQFSVERPDGSNFTLKIRSTKLEDSAMYFCASSPLMNTGELFFGEGSRLTVL.

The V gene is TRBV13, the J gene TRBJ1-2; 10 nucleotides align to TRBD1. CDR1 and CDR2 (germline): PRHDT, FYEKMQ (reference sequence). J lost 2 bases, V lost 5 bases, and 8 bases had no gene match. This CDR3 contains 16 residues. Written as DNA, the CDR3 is TGTGCCAGCAGCGGAGCCTCGGACAGGGGGAACTATGGCTACACCTTC. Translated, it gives CASSGASDRGNYGYTF.